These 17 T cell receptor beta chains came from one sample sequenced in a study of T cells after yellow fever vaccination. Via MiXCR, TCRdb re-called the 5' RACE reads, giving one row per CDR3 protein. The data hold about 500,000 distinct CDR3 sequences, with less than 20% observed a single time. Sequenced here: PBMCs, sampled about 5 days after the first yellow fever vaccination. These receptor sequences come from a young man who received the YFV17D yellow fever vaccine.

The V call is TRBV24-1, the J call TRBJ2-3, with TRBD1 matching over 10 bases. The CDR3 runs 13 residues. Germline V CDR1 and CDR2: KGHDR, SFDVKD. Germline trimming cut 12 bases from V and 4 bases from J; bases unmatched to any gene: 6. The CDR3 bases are TGTGCCTCCGGACAGGGGGGGTCAGATACGCAGTATTTT. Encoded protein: CASGQGGSDTQYF.

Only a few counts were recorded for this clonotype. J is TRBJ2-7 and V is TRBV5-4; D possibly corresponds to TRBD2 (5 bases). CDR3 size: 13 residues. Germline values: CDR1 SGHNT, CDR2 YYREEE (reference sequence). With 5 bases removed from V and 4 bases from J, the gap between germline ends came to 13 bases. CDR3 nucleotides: TGTGCCAGCAGTCACCCTTCGGGGTACGAGCAGTACTTC. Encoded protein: CASSHPSGYEQYF.

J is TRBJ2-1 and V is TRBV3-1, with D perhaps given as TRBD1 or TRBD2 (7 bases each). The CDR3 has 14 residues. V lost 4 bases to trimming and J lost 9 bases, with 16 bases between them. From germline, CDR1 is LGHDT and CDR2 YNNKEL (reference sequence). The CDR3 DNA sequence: TGTGCCAGCAGCCCTTTGGGAGGGGGCGGTGAGCAGTTCTTC. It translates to CASSPLGGGGEQFF.

The CDR3 region is CASSFTSGINEQFF. Here the CDR3 DNA reads TGTGCCAGCAGTTTCACTAGCGGGATCAATGAGCAGTTCTTC. This sequence joins TRBV12-3 or TRBV12-4 and TRBJ2-1, with 10 bases fitting TRBD2. CDR3 length equals 14 residues. V shed 3 bases, J shed 6 bases, and the junction held 2 bases outside the gene matches.

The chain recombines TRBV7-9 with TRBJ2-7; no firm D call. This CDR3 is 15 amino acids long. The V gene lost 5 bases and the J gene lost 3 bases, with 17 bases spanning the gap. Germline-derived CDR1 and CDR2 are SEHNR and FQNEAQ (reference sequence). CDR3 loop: CASSLHSAPSYEQYF. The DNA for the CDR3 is TGTGCCAGCAGCCTTCATTCCGCACCGAGCTACGAGCAGTACTTC.

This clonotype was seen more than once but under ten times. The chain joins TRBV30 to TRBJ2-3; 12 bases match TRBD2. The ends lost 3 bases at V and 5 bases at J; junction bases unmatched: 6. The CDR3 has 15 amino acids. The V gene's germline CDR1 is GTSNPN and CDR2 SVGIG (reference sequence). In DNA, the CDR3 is TGTGCCTGGAGACAAAAACTAGCGGGGGGAGATACGCAGTATTTT. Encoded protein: CAWRQKLAGGDTQYF.

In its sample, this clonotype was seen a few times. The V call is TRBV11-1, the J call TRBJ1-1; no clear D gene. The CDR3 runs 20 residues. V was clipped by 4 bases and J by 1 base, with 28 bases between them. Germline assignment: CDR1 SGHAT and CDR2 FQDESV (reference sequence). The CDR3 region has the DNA TGTGCCAGCAGCTCCCCCCGGTCGAGGGAAAATGGGAAATGGAACACTGAAGCTTTCTTT. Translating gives CASSSPRSRENGKWNTEAFF.

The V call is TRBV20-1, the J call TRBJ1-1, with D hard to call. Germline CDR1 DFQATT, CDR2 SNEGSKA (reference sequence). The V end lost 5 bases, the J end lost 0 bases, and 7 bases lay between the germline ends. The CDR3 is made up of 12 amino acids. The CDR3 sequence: CSAPRMNTEAFF. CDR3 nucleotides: TGCAGTGCTCCTCGGATGAACACTGAAGCTTTCTTT.

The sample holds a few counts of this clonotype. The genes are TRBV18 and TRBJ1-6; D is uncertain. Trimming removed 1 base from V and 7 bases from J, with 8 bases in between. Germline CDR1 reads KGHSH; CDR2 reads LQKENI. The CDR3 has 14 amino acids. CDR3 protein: CASSPQSENSPLHF. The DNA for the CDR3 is TGTGCCAGCTCACCACAGTCCGAGAATTCACCCCTCCACTTT. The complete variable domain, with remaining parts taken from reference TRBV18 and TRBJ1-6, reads NAGVMQNPRHLVRRRGQEARLRCSPMKGHSHVYWYRQLPEEGLKFMVYLQKENIIDESGMPKERFSAEFPKEGPSILRIQQVVRGDSAAYFCASSPQSENSPLHFGNGTRLTVT.

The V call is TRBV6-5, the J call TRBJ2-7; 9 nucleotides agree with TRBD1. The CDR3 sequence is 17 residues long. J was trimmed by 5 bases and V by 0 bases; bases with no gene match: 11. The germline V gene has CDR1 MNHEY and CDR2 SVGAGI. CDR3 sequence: CASSYSISRDRVNEQYF. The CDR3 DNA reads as TGTGCCAGCAGTTACTCGATCTCCCGGGACAGGGTGAACGAGCAGTACTTC.

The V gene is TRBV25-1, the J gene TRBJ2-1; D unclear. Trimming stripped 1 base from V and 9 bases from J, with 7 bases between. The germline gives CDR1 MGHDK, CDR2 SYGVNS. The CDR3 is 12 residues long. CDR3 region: CASSESRLEQFF. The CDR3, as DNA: TGTGCCAGCAGTGAATCTAGGCTTGAGCAGTTCTTC.

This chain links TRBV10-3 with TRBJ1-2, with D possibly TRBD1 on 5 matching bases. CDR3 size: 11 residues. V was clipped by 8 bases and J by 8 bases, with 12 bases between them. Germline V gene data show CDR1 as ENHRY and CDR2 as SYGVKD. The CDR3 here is CAIEAGRGYTF. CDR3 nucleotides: TGTGCCATCGAGGCGGGGCGAGGCTACACCTTC.

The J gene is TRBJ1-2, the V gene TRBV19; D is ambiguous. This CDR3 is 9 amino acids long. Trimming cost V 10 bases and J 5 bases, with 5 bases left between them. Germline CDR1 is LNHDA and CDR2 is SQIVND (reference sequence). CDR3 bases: TGTGCCACAGGTTATGGCTACACCTTC. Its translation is CATGYGYTF.

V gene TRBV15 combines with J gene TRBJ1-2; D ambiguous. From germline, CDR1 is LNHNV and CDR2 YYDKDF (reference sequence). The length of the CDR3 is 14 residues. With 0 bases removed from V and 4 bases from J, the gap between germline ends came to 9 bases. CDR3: CATSRESEVYGYTF. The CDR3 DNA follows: TGTGCCACCAGCAGAGAGTCGGAGGTCTATGGCTACACCTTC. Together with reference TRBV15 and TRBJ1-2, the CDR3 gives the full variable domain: DAMVIQNPRYQVTQFGKPVTLSCSQTLNHNVMYWYQQKSSQAPKLLFHYYDKDFNNEADTPDNFQSRRPNTSFCFLDIRSPGLGDTAMYLCATSRESEVYGYTFGSGTRLTVV.

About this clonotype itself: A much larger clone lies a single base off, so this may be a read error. CDR3 protein: CARSPTSGTTSTDTQYF. DNA of the CDR3: TGTGCCAGGAGTCCGACTAGCGGGACGACTAGCACAGATACGCAGTATTTT. The chain joins TRBV27 to TRBJ2-3; 11 bases line up with TRBD2. The CDR3 contains 17 residues. Per the germline V gene, CDR1 is MNHEY and CDR2 is SMNVEV (reference sequence). Losses at the gene ends were 9 bases for V and 0 bases for J; bases not matched to a gene: 11.

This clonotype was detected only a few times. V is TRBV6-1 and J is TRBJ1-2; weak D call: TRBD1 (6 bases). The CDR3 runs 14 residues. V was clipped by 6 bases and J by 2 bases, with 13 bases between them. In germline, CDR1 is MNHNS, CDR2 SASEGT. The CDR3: CASRKYTGNYGYTF. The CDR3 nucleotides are TGTGCCAGCAGGAAATACACAGGGAACTATGGCTACACCTTC.

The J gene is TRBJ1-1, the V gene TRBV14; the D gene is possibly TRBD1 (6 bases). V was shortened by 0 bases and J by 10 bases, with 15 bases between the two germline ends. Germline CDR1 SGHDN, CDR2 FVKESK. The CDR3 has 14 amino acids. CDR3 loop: CASSQDKGGLRAFF. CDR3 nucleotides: TGTGCCAGCAGCCAAGATAAGGGGGGCCTTCGAGCTTTCTTT.